The 3 T cell receptor beta chains reported below all come from one sample, sequenced in a study of post-analysis software for immune sequencing data. Unique molecular identifiers tagged the TCR beta cDNA libraries. TCRdb ran MiXCR on the PCR reads and lists one entry per CDR3 protein. The sample yields roughly 570,000 distinct CDR3 sequences, around a third seen once. For these receptors, no antigen is known. Findings and caveats of the study: Patients showed TRBV5-6, TRBV5-1 and TRBV20-1 among about five TRBV segments more frequent than in controls.

Specimen: blood. These receptor sequences come from a girl younger than 18 with multiple sclerosis.

The rearrangement links TRBV24-1 to TRBJ2-6; TRBD1 matches at 8 bases. CDR3 size: 18 residues. Losses at the gene ends were 5 bases for V and 2 bases for J; bases not matched to a gene: 10. CDR1 KGHDR and CDR2 SFDVKD come from the germline V gene. CDR3 in amino acids: CATSAWTGNSAGANVLTF. DNA of the CDR3: TGTGCCACCAGTGCTTGGACAGGGAATAGCGCTGGGGCCAACGTCCTGACTTTC.

This chain links TRBV12-3 or TRBV12-4 with TRBJ2-1; D is unclear. The CDR3 is 19 residues long. The V end was cut by 5 bases, the J end by 0 bases, with 23 bases between. CDR3 sequence reads: CASSPSDPNYSHSYNEQFF. The CDR3 DNA reads as TGTGCCAGCAGTCCCTCGGACCCTAACTACTCTCACTCCTACAATGAGCAGTTCTTC.

This chain links TRBV6-1 with TRBJ2-4; possibly TRBD2 for D (7 bases). The CDR3 runs 14 residues. The V and J ends lost 5 bases and 9 bases respectively, with 17 bases between them. Looked up from germline, CDR1 is MNHNS and CDR2 is SASEGT. The CDR3 DNA is TGTGCCAGCAGTCAAGGTCGGGGGGCAGCCATTCAGTACTTC. This translates into CASSQGRGAAIQYF.